The rows below give T cell receptor beta chains drawn from one sample of a study of human thymus T cells. Sequencing used immunoSEQ multiplex PCR; TCRdb keeps in-frame clones, though not all of them. The sample consists of roughly 130,000 clones, about 93% of them appearing once. The sequencing sample was made of thymus tissue. Every receptor here comes from a boy under two years old with a congenital heart defect but otherwise immunologically healthy. Both conserved end residues are part of each CDR3. Each record gives: J gene, V gene, D gene, CDR3 length, CDR3 DNA, CDR3 protein. The D gene is left open where the match is weak.

j_call: TRBJ1-2; v_call: TRBV28; d_call: -; cdr3_length: 12; cdr3_nt: TGTGCCAGCAGTTTACAAAACTATGGCTACACCTTC; cdr3_aa: CASSLQNYGYTF
j_call: TRBJ2-1; v_call: TRBV27; d_call: -; cdr3_length: 15; cdr3_nt: TGTGCCAGCAGTTTAGGGCCCCCGACAAACAATGAGCAGTTCTTC; cdr3_aa: CASSLGPPTNNEQFF
j_call: TRBJ1-6; v_call: TRBV28; d_call: -; cdr3_length: 17; cdr3_nt: TGTGCCAGCAGACCTACAGGGCCAGAATTCTATAATTCACCCCTCCACTTT; cdr3_aa: CASRPTGPEFYNSPLHF
j_call: TRBJ2-7; v_call: TRBV12-5; d_call: -; cdr3_length: 13; cdr3_nt: TGTGCTAGTGGTTTCGGGGGCTCTCGCGAGCAGTACTTC; cdr3_aa: CASGFGGSREQYF
j_call: TRBJ2-7; v_call: TRBV5-1; d_call: -; cdr3_length: 13; cdr3_nt: TGCGCCAGCAGCTTGGATGGGGAAAACGAGCAGTACTTC; cdr3_aa: CASSLDGENEQYF
j_call: TRBJ1-2; v_call: TRBV25-1; d_call: -; cdr3_length: 10; cdr3_nt: TGTGCCAGCAGTCGAGAAGGACAGTGCTTC; cdr3_aa: CASSREGQCF
j_call: TRBJ2-5; v_call: TRBV9; d_call: TRBD2; cdr3_length: 15; cdr3_nt: TGTGCCAGCAGCCCTTTGACTAGCGGGGGCCCTCGCCTGGACTTC; cdr3_aa: CASSPLTSGGPRLDF
j_call: TRBJ2-5; v_call: TRBV5-1; d_call: -; cdr3_length: 13; cdr3_nt: TGCGCCAGCAGCTTGGCCGGTCGAGAGACCCAGTACTTC; cdr3_aa: CASSLAGRETQYF
j_call: TRBJ2-5; v_call: TRBV6-1; d_call: -; cdr3_length: 15; cdr3_nt: TGTGCCAGCAGTCGGTCAGAAGCCCCAAGGGAGACCCAGTACTTC; cdr3_aa: CASSRSEAPRETQYF
j_call: TRBJ1-1; v_call: TRBV30; d_call: -; cdr3_length: 12; cdr3_nt: TGTGCCTGGACGGTATTGAACACTGAAGCTTTCTTT; cdr3_aa: CAWTVLNTEAFF
j_call: TRBJ2-2; v_call: TRBV4-2; d_call: -; cdr3_length: 15; cdr3_nt: TGTGCCAGCAGCCCCGGGACGATTGACACCGGGGAGCTGTTTTTT; cdr3_aa: CASSPGTIDTGELFF
j_call: TRBJ1-6; v_call: TRBV28; d_call: TRBD1; cdr3_length: 14; cdr3_nt: TGTGCCAGCAGCGACAGGGTAGGGGATTCACCCCTCCACTTT; cdr3_aa: CASSDRVGDSPLHF
j_call: TRBJ2-7; v_call: TRBV4-1; d_call: -; cdr3_length: 17; cdr3_nt: TGCGCCAGCAGCCAATCTCCTGGGCAGGGTAGGTCCTACGAGCAGTACTTC; cdr3_aa: CASSQSPGQGRSYEQYF
j_call: TRBJ2-6; v_call: TRBV4-3; d_call: TRBD2; cdr3_length: 18; cdr3_nt: TGCGCCAGCTTACCGGGGGGAGGGTTCTCTTGTTTGGCCAACGTCCTGACTTTC; cdr3_aa: CASLPGGGFSCLANVLTF
j_call: TRBJ2-3; v_call: TRBV19; d_call: -; cdr3_length: 19; cdr3_nt: TGTGCCAGTAGTAGGACCCCAGGGATGGCATCACGAAACACAGATACGCAGTATTTT; cdr3_aa: CASSRTPGMASRNTDTQYF
j_call: TRBJ1-5; v_call: TRBV7-2; d_call: -; cdr3_length: 12; cdr3_nt: TGTGCCAGCAGCTTCCCAAATCAGCCCCAGCATTTT; cdr3_aa: CASSFPNQPQHF
j_call: TRBJ2-4; v_call: TRBV4-1; d_call: -; cdr3_length: 17; cdr3_nt: TGCGCCAGCAGCCACCGGACGGTTACTTTAGCCAAAAACATTCAGTACTTC; cdr3_aa: CASSHRTVTLAKNIQYF